The sample holds a few counts of the clone carrying this T cell receptor (beta chain). What it recognizes is unknown. Germline-derived CDR1 and CDR2 are LNHNV and YYDKDF (reference sequence). With V trimmed by 1 base and J by 5 bases, 6 bases remained unmatched. The CDR3 has 15 amino acids. The entry originates in a study of shared clonotypes between healthy human individuals. Study background: CD4 naive cells filled three plates per donor, CD4 memory three, CD8 naive two and CD8 memory one.

Sequenced by immunoSEQ multiplex PCR; TCRdb stores in-frame clones only, minus some. The sample consists of 330,000 or so clones, around four fifths of them appearing once. Regarding the study as a whole: A limitation of the genetic and exposure-history diversity represented arose from few donors. Larger richness was generally estimated for naive than memory subsets.

Negatively enriched CD4+ T cells were divided by CD45RA into naive and memory. V and J are TRBV15 and TRBJ2-7; 9 bases map to TRBD1. The sample was memory CD4+ T cells sorted from blood. Documented subset: CD45RA-negative fraction. This clonotype was obtained from a man aged 25 to 45 in good health. This CDR3 is CATSRGGTGSNEQYF. The DNA of the CDR3 is TGTGCCACCAGCAGAGGAGGGACAGGGAGTAACGAGCAGTACTTC.